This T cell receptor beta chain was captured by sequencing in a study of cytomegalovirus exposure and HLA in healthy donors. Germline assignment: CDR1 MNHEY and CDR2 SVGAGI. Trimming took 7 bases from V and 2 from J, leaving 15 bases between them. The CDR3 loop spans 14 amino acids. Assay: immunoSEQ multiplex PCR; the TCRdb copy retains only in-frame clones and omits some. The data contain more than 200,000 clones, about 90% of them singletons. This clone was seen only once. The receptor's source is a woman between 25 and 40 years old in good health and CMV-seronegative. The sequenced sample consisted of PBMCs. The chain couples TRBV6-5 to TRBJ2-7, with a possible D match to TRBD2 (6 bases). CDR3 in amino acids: CASTLRGETYEQYF. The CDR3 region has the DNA TGTGCCAGCACCTTGCGCGGGGAGACCTACGAGCAGTACTTC.